This record concerns one TCR beta chain sequence. Its antigen is currently unknown. The data were taken from a study of T cell responses to AZD1222 COVID-19 vaccine. General observations from the study: Repertoire collection took place solely once the T cell response had peaked.

CDR3 size: 12 residues. CDR1 and CDR2 from the germline V gene are LNHDA and SQIVND (reference sequence). Trimming stripped 5 bases from V and 4 bases from J, with 8 bases between. Libraries were prepared by immunoSEQ multiplex PCR; TCRdb keeps only in-frame clonotypes and omits some of them. In the table there are about 150,000 clones, about 90% of which are singletons. Sequenced material: peripheral blood, taken on day 0 of AZD1222 vaccination. The sequence was collected from an adult in good health. The rearrangement joins TRBV19 to TRBJ1-2; D uncertain. The CDR3, as DNA: TGTGCCAGTAGTCACGGGATCTATGGCTACACCTTC. This translates into CASSHGIYGYTF. The full variable domain, its missing parts supplied by reference TRBV19 and TRBJ1-2, is DGGITQSPKYLFRKEGQNVTLSCEQNLNHDAMYWYRQDPGQGLRLIYYSQIVNDFQKGDIAEGYSVSREKKESFPLTVTSAQKNPTAFYLCASSHGIYGYTFGSGTRLTVV.